The 15 T cell receptor beta chains below come from one sample, sequenced in a study of cytomegalovirus exposure and HLA in healthy donors. The PCR had 60 Vbeta and 13 Jbeta primers. Using immunoSEQ multiplex PCR, the repertoire was profiled, and TCRdb retains in-frame clones only, with some absent. The data contain approximately 59,000 clones, 60% to 70% of them singletons. Sequenced input: PBMCs. The receptors were gathered from a man aged 35 to 55 in good health and CMV-seropositive.

The gene calls are TRBV9 and TRBJ1-4; 9 bases agree with TRBD1. Germline V lookup: CDR1 SGDLS, CDR2 YYNGEE. CDR3 length equals 15 residues. The V and J ends lost 4 bases and 7 bases, in that order; junction bases with no gene match: 8. Here the CDR3 reads CASSLLGQGGEKLFF. CDR3 nucleotide sequence: TGTGCCAGCAGCCTTTTGGGACAGGGCGGTGAAAAACTGTTTTTT.

In its sample, this clone was seen once. The V and J genes are TRBV5-1 and TRBJ1-3, with 7 bases identical to TRBD1. V was clipped by 3 bases and J by 1 base; unmatched bases: 1. CDR1 and CDR2 (germline): SGHRS, YFSETQ. This CDR3 is 14 amino acids long. This CDR3 is CASSSQGSGNTIYF. The CDR3 DNA reads TGCGCCAGCAGCTCACAGGGGTCTGGAAACACCATATATTTT. The entire variable domain, with the rest obtained from reference TRBV5-1 and TRBJ1-3, is as follows: KAGVTQTPRYLIKTRGQQVTLSCSPISGHRSVSWYQQTPGQGLQFLFEYFSETQRNKGNFPGRFSGRQFSNSRSEMNVSTLELGDSALYLCASSSQGSGNTIYFGEGSWLTVV.

This chain joins TRBV29-1 and TRBJ2-4, with D unclear. From germline, CDR1 is SQVTM and CDR2 ANQGSEA. This CDR3 region has 12 residues. V lost 1 base and J lost 1, with 2 bases in between. The CDR3 nucleotides read TGCAGCGTTGAAGCGGCCAAAAACATTCAGTACTTC. Protein product: CSVEAAKNIQYF.

This clone has only one observation. V and J are TRBV18 and TRBJ2-5, with D perhaps matching TRBD1 (6 bases). Between the trimmed V and J ends, which lost 3 bases and 5 bases, there was a span of 13 bases. Germline CDR1 reads KGHSH; CDR2 reads LQKENI. The length of the CDR3 is 14 residues. The CDR3 nucleotides read TGTGCCAGCTCACCGGGACAAGGAAGGGAGACCCAGTACTTC. As protein: CASSPGQGRETQYF.

This sequence joins TRBV30 and TRBJ1-2; D unclear. This CDR3 is 12 amino acids long. With 1 base removed from V and 6 bases from J, the gap between germline ends came to 9 bases. Germline-derived CDR1 and CDR2 are GTSNPN and SVGIG (reference sequence). This CDR3 reads CAWSGRNDGYTF. CDR3 DNA sequence: TGTGCCTGGAGTGGCAGAAATGATGGCTACACCTTC.

CDR3 nucleotide sequence: TGTGCCAGTAGTTTACCTCAGGGGGTTATCACCTCTGGGGCCAACGTCCTGACTTTC. Translating gives CASSLPQGVITSGANVLTF. The V and J genes are TRBV19 and TRBJ2-6; TRBD1 agrees at 7 bases. With V trimmed by 5 bases and J by 0 bases, 13 bases remained unmatched. Looked up from germline, CDR1 is LNHDA and CDR2 is SQIVND (reference sequence). CDR3 length: 19 amino acids.

With respect to this clone: Other DNA variants within this sample encode the same CDR3. V usage is TRBV7-2 and J usage is TRBJ2-5; 9 bases line up with TRBD2. Germline V lookup: CDR1 SGHTA, CDR2 FQGNSA. The CDR3 spans 15 residues. With V trimmed by 3 bases and J by 2 bases, 4 bases remained unmatched. The CDR3 nucleotides read TGTGCCAGCAGCTTTCAGCGGGGGGCTCAAGAGACCCAGTACTTC. Translating it yields CASSFQRGAQETQYF. Looking up the rest from reference TRBV7-2 and TRBJ2-5 gives the full variable domain: GAGVSQSPSNKVTEKGKDVELRCDPISGHTALYWYRQSLGQGLEFLIYFQGNSAPDKSGLPSDRFSAERTGGSVSTLTIQRTQQEDSAVYLCASSFQRGAQETQYFGPGTRLLVL.

V is TRBV4-2 and J is TRBJ2-5; no clear D. The ends were cut back, 0 bases at V and 4 bases at J, with 6 bases in the middle. The V gene's germline CDR1 is LGHNA and CDR2 YNFKEQ. The CDR3 extends over 13 amino acids. The CDR3 loop reads CASSQDLLETQYF. In DNA form, the CDR3 reads TGTGCCAGCAGCCAAGATTTATTAGAGACCCAGTACTTC.

The chain is built from TRBV6-1 and TRBJ1-5, with 10 bases lining up with TRBD1. CDR1 MNHNS and CDR2 SASEGT come from the germline V gene. The junction had 2 bases not matched to a gene; V was cut back by 4 bases and J by 2 bases. This CDR3 has 15 amino acids. CDR3 region: CASSGDRGGNQPQHF. Written as DNA, the CDR3 is TGTGCCAGCAGTGGGGACAGGGGAGGCAATCAGCCCCAGCATTTT.

This clone was counted between two and nine times. V is TRBV19 and J is TRBJ2-5; tentatively, D is TRBD1 (7 bases). Per the germline V gene, CDR1 is LNHDA and CDR2 is SQIVND (reference sequence). Trimming removed 5 bases at V and 5 bases at J, with 18 bases between. This CDR3 is 15 amino acids long. The CDR3 DNA reads as TGTGCCAGTAGTCCCAACGACAGGGCGGGGGAGACCCAGTACTTC. This codes for CASSPNDRAGETQYF.

V gene TRBV5-6 combines with J gene TRBJ2-4, with D possibly TRBD2 on 5 matching bases. The CDR3 has 15 amino acids. Trimming stripped 4 bases from V and 0 bases from J, with 11 bases between. CDR1 and CDR2 from the germline V gene are SGHDT and YYEEEE. The CDR3 DNA is TGTGCCAGCAGCGCGTTCGGGATAGCCAAAAACATTCAGTACTTC. It yields the protein CASSAFGIAKNIQYF.

CDR3 residues: CASSLGGQGNGNTIYF. For the CDR3, the DNA is TGCGCCAGCAGCTTGGGGGGACAGGGGAATGGAAACACCATATATTTT. The genes are TRBV5-1 and TRBJ1-3, with TRBD1 matching 10 bases. Losses at the gene ends were 0 bases for V and 3 bases for J; bases not matched to a gene: 3. This CDR3 region has 16 residues. Germline CDR1 reads SGHRS; CDR2 reads YFSETQ.

The V call is TRBV30, the J call TRBJ2-3; TRBD2 agrees at 14 bases. The CDR3 sequence is 16 residues long. V shed 4 bases and J 6 bases; nucleotides not matched to a gene: 9. CDR1 is GTSNPN and CDR2 is SVGIG in the germline V gene (reference sequence). CDR3 amino acids: CAWIARTSGGRDTQYF. The CDR3 DNA sequence: TGTGCCTGGATTGCCCGGACTAGCGGGGGGCGGGATACGCAGTATTTT.

The chain uses TRBV19 and TRBJ2-5; TRBD1 is a possible D gene (6 bases). From germline, CDR1 is LNHDA and CDR2 SQIVND (reference sequence). Trimming stripped 2 bases from V and 5 bases from J, with 9 bases between. The CDR3 is made up of 13 amino acids. Here the CDR3 reads CASSITRGETQYF. In nucleotides, the CDR3 is TGTGCCAGTAGTATAACCAGGGGTGAGACCCAGTACTTC.

This clone was seen more than once but under ten times. J is TRBJ1-4 and V is TRBV15; 7 nucleotides match TRBD1. This CDR3 comprises 15 residues. J lost 5 bases, V lost 5 bases, and 8 bases had no gene match. Germline-derived CDR1 and CDR2 are LNHNV and YYDKDF (reference sequence). DNA for the CDR3: TGTGCCACCAGCTTGCGACAGGGACTGAATGAAAAACTGTTTTTT. It codes for CATSLRQGLNEKLFF. Full variable domain (missing parts from reference TRBV15 and TRBJ1-4): DAMVIQNPRYQVTQFGKPVTLSCSQTLNHNVMYWYQQKSSQAPKLLFHYYDKDFNNEADTPDNFQSRRPNTSFCFLDIRSPGLGDTAMYLCATSLRQGLNEKLFFGSGTQLSVL.